This entry is about one T cell receptor beta chain. What it recognizes is unknown. This CDR3 spans 14 amino acids. Trimming removed 4 bases from V and 3 bases from J; junction bases left unmatched: 1. Per the germline V gene, CDR1 is MNHNS and CDR2 is SASEGT. The sample comes from a study of graft-versus-host responses after intestinal transplantation. In the study overall: Those transplanted obtained multivisceral, liver-intestinal, or isolated intestinal grafts.

Here immunoSEQ multiplex PCR was the method, and the copy in TCRdb shows in-frame clones only, minus some. Of fewer than 9,500 clones listed, about nine tenths are singletons. Notes on the study in general: Recipient marrow contained GvH clones, some of which appeared first in ileum or blood.

V gene TRBV6-1 combines with J gene TRBJ1-3; 9 positions match TRBD1. This TCR derives from a human patient who received an intestinal transplant, so some T cells may come from the graft donor. The sample was PBMCs, taken about 31 days after intestinal transplant. CDR3 sequence reads: CASSAGQGGNTIYF. DNA for the CDR3: TGTGCCAGCAGTGCGGGACAGGGTGGAAACACCATATATTTT.